The clone carrying this T cell receptor (beta chain) has ten or more counts. Amplified TCR beta CDR3 regions were obtained using RNA transcripts as template. An opening RT-PCR round employed HTBI primers and preceded a second-round multiplex PCR. TCRdb re-derived calls from the multiplex PCR reads in MiXCR, one entry per CDR3 protein. The sample consists of over a million distinct CDR3 sequences, 35% to 40% of them appearing once. This sample is drawn from a study of Graves' ophthalmopathy and Graves' hyperthyroidism. The CDR3 contains 16 residues. The germline CDR1 and CDR2 sequences are LGHNA and YSLEER. The junction had 4 bases not matched to a gene; V was cut back by 0 bases and J by 9 bases.

Sequences were obtained from peripheral blood or thyroid tissue (not recorded which). The TCR sequence derives from an adult man with Graves' hyperthyroidism. The rearrangement joins TRBV4-3 to TRBJ1-6, with 11 bases identical to TRBD1. The CDR3, as DNA: TGCGCCAGCAGCCAAGAGGACAGGGGGCTTGGTTCACCCCTCCACTTT. Protein product: CASSQEDRGLGSPLHF.